This passage covers 8 T cell receptor beta chains from one sample sequenced in a study of OX40 agonist ivuxolimab in advanced cancers. Libraries were prepared by immunoSEQ multiplex PCR; TCRdb keeps only in-frame clonotypes and omits some of them. The table shows tens of thousands of clones, with about nine tenths occurring only once. The sample consisted of CD4+ or CD8+ T cells sorted from blood, taken in a trial of the OX40 agonist ivuxolimab. Receptors were obtained from an adult with an advanced solid tumor such as melanoma, head and neck, liver or kidney cancer.

This rearrangement joins TRBV4-2 to TRBJ1-3; the match to TRBD1 covers 7 bases. J gave up 0 bases and V 0 bases, and 5 bases lay outside the gene matches. Germline loops: CDR1 LGHNA, CDR2 YNFKEQ. The CDR3 is 17 residues long. The CDR3 DNA sequence: TGTGCCAGCAGCCAAGATCCCAGGGGGGGCTCTGGAAACACCATATATTTT. Translating it yields CASSQDPRGGSGNTIYF.

V and J are TRBV7-2 and TRBJ2-5; 11 bases map to TRBD2. Trimming at V came to 5 bases and at J to 5 bases, leaving 4 bases not matched to a gene. This CDR3 contains 14 residues. CDR1 is SGHTA, CDR2 FQGNSA, per germline. CDR3 DNA: TGTGCCAGCAGCCCTAGCGGGAGGCAGGAGACCCAGTACTTC. Protein: CASSPSGRQETQYF.

The chain uses TRBV25-1 and TRBJ2-7, with TRBD2 as a possible D gene (7 bases). V lost 10 bases and J 1 base, leaving 20 bases between the germline ends. CDR3 length equals 15 residues. Looked up from germline, CDR1 is MGHDK and CDR2 is SYGVNS. The CDR3 DNA follows: TGTGCCACCCGGACGCTCGGGGGGCTTTCCTACGAGCAGTACTTC. Translating it yields CATRTLGGLSYEQYF.

This clone was seen once. The chain employs TRBV6-6 and TRBJ2-6, with D possibly TRBD1 on 6 matching bases. The CDR3 spans 15 residues. Germline CDR1 reads MNHNY; CDR2 reads SVGAGI (reference sequence). Trimming removed 6 bases at V and 2 bases at J, with 11 bases between. CDR3 DNA sequence: TGTGCCAGCAGCCGTACAGGGACTGGGGCCAACGTCCTGACTTTC. Its protein product is CASSRTGTGANVLTF.

The chain combines TRBV4-3 with TRBJ2-3; D may correspond to TRBD1 or TRBD2 (5 bases each). This CDR3 spans 17 amino acids. From germline, CDR1 is LGHNA and CDR2 YSLEER. V was clipped by 0 bases and J by 2 bases, with 15 bases between them. The CDR3 here is CASSQDLGLGTTDTQYF. Here the CDR3 DNA reads TGCGCCAGCAGCCAAGATTTAGGGCTGGGGACCACAGATACGCAGTATTTT.

V and J are TRBV19 and TRBJ2-4; D is possibly TRBD1 (6 bases). V was pared by 5 bases and J by 14 bases, with 10 bases between. CDR3 size: 10 residues. Per germline, CDR1 LNHDA and CDR2 SQIVND (reference sequence). CDR3 nucleotide sequence: TGTGCCAGTAGTGGGGACAAGAAGTACTTC. This sequence encodes CASSGDKKYF.

This rearrangement joins TRBV5-6 to TRBJ2-7; D is unresolved. With 0 bases removed from V and 7 bases from J, the gap between germline ends came to 8 bases. The CDR3 loop spans 12 amino acids. Germline CDR1 reads SGHDT; CDR2 reads YYEEEE. The chain's CDR3 is CASSLGLREQYF. In DNA, the CDR3 is TGTGCCAGCAGCTTGGGTCTCCGGGAGCAGTACTTC.

The gene calls are TRBV7-6 and TRBJ1-5, with D possibly being TRBD1 (5 bases). V lost 5 bases and J lost 5, with 10 bases in between. The CDR3 totals 13 residues. Germline-derived CDR1 and CDR2 are SGHVS and FNYEAQ. CDR3 residues: CASSIRDHQPQHF. CDR3 nucleotide sequence: TGTGCCAGCAGCATCAGGGACCATCAGCCCCAGCATTTT.